The 20 T cell receptor beta chains reported below all come from one sample, sequenced in a study of blood T cell repertoires in COVID-19. The protocol was immunoSEQ multiplex PCR, while the TCRdb copy is restricted to in-frame clones and leaves out a portion. In the table there are more than 45,000 clones, roughly nine tenths of which are singletons. Sequences were obtained from peripheral blood. The source of these receptors is a human donor in a cohort sampled during active COVID-19.

This clone has only one observation. The chain is built from TRBV9 and TRBJ2-5, with TRBD1 matching 11 bases. In germline, CDR1 is SGDLS, CDR2 YYNGEE. V lost 0 bases to trimming and J lost 5 bases; unmatched junction nucleotides: 6. The CDR3 has 16 residues. The CDR3 DNA sequence: TGTGCCAGCAGCGTAGGGACAGGGGGCGCGTTGGAGACCCAGTACTTC. Protein: CASSVGTGGALETQYF.

This clone was counted a few times. The V gene is TRBV27, the J gene TRBJ2-6; the D is unclear. The CDR3 consists of 19 residues. The germline V and J ends were trimmed by 6 bases and 0 bases, with 21 bases remaining between them. Germline lookup yields CDR1 MNHEY and CDR2 SMNVEV (reference sequence). CDR3 amino acids: CASSPFLSPLSSGANVLTF. The DNA for the CDR3 is TGTGCCAGCAGCCCATTTTTATCTCCTCTCAGCTCTGGGGCCAACGTCCTGACTTTC.

Of note for this clone: The same CDR3 arises from other DNA sequences in this sample as well. The genes are TRBV9 and TRBJ2-2, with 9 bases aligning to TRBD1. The CDR3 loop spans 16 amino acids. Germline-derived CDR1 and CDR2 are SGDLS and YYNGEE. J was trimmed by 0 bases and V by 4 bases; bases with no gene match: 4. The CDR3 is CASSTRDRANTGELFF. The CDR3 DNA reads as TGTGCCAGCAGCACCCGGGACAGGGCGAACACCGGGGAGCTGTTTTTT.

This clone was seen a single time. The chain uses TRBV7-2 and TRBJ2-3; TRBD2 agrees at 15 bases. This CDR3 is 19 amino acids long. Germline V gene data show CDR1 as SGHTA and CDR2 as FQGNSA. The V gene end was trimmed by 4 bases and the J gene end by 2 bases; junction bases not matched to a gene: 10. DNA for the CDR3: TGTGCCAGCAGCTCCGCCGGGACTAGCGGGGGGATCTTCACAGATACGCAGTATTTT. Protein product: CASSSAGTSGGIFTDTQYF.

This clone was seen a handful of times. One end of the junction is discordant with germline, which a read error may explain. This chain uses TRBV6-2 or TRBV6-3 with TRBJ2-7; the match to TRBD1 covers 9 bases. Germline-derived CDR1 and CDR2 are MNHEY and SVGEGT. This CDR3 region has 15 residues. The DNA for the CDR3 is TGTGCCAGCAGTCCCGACAGGGGGACCGCCTACAAGCAGTACTTC. Its protein is CASSPDRGTAYKQYF.

V usage is TRBV5-6 and J usage is TRBJ2-5; TRBD2 is a possible D gene (6 bases). The CDR3 consists of 13 residues. Germline V lookup: CDR1 SGHDT, CDR2 YYEEEE. V lost 1 base, J lost 5 bases, and 9 bases lay in between. The CDR3 loop reads CASSLTSSETQYF. CDR3 sequence (DNA): TGTGCCAGCAGCTTGACTAGCTCGGAGACCCAGTACTTC.

This rearrangement joins TRBV15 to TRBJ2-1, with D possibly TRBD1 on 6 matching bases. CDR1 is LNHNV and CDR2 is YYDKDF in the germline V gene (reference sequence). There are 16 residues in the CDR3. Trimming cost V 3 bases and J 0 bases, with 12 bases left between them. CDR3 amino acids: CATSRAGTYSYNEQFF. Written as DNA, the CDR3 is TGTGCCACCAGCAGGGCCGGGACATACTCCTACAATGAGCAGTTCTTC.

This sequence joins TRBV3-1 (or the pseudogene TRBV3-2) and TRBJ2-5; the match to TRBD2 covers 14 bases. The CDR3 consists of 16 residues. V trimming: 3 bases; J trimming: 5 bases; junction bases outside the gene matches: 5. Per germline, CDR1 LGHDT and CDR2 YNNKEL (reference sequence). The CDR3 DNA reads as TGTGCCAGCAGCCACGTCAGGACTAGCGGGAGGGAGACCCAGTACTTC. Translated, it gives CASSHVRTSGRETQYF.

J is TRBJ2-3 and V is TRBV11-3, with 8 bases that match TRBD2. With 5 bases clipped from V and 3 bases from J, the junction kept 13 bases outside the gene matches. Germline-derived CDR1 and CDR2 are SGHNT and YENEEA. This CDR3 contains 17 residues. CDR3 amino acids: CASSLGVAGGGTDTQYF. The CDR3 DNA follows: TGTGCCAGCAGCCTCGGGGTGGCGGGAGGAGGAACAGATACGCAGTATTTT.

The J gene is TRBJ2-2, the V gene TRBV29-1; TRBD1 aligns across 8 bases. Germline V CDR1 and CDR2: SQVTM, ANQGSEA. This CDR3 has 15 amino acids. The trim removed 6 bases at V and 7 bases at J, leaving 13 bases unmatched. CDR3 sequence (DNA): TGCAGCGTGGGGGACAGGTGGAGAAGAAACGGGGAGCTGTTTTTT. Translating gives CSVGDRWRRNGELFF.

The genes are TRBV29-1 and TRBJ1-5; perhaps TRBD1 as D (6 bases). V lost 7 bases to trimming and J lost 6 bases, with 16 bases between them. Germline V CDR1 and CDR2: SQVTM, ANQGSEA. The CDR3 extends over 13 amino acids. CDR3 in DNA: TGCAGCGCCGTAGTACAGGGTACTCAGCCCCAGCATTTT. Translation: CSAVVQGTQPQHF.

This clone was observed once. The chain links TRBV6-5 to TRBJ2-5; D perhaps matches TRBD1 (6 bases). The CDR3 has 14 amino acids. Per germline, CDR1 MNHEY and CDR2 SVGAGI. V lost 4 bases, J lost 3 bases, and 12 bases lay in between. CDR3: CASSSRTAEETQYF. As DNA, the CDR3 is TGTGCCAGCAGTTCACGGACAGCCGAAGAGACCCAGTACTTC.

The CDR3 DNA is TGTGCCAGCAGCTTGCGGGGGACAGGGAAAGAGACCCAGTACTTC. Translation: CASSLRGTGKETQYF. V gene TRBV7-2 combines with J gene TRBJ2-5; 9 bases agree with TRBD1. V was clipped by 3 bases and J by 3 bases; unmatched bases: 5. Looked up from germline, CDR1 is SGHTA and CDR2 is FQGNSA. This CDR3 is built from 15 residues.

This chain joins TRBV25-1 and TRBJ2-5, with 7 bases aligning to TRBD1. The CDR3 is 16 amino acids. Germline values: CDR1 MGHDK, CDR2 SYGVNS. J was trimmed by 3 bases and V by 2 bases; bases with no gene match: 9. The CDR3 region has the DNA TGTGCCAGCAGTGAAGGAACGGGACAGTCAAAAGAGACCCAGTACTTC. This translates into CASSEGTGQSKETQYF.

The chain couples TRBV7-3 to TRBJ2-3; TRBD2 is a possible D gene (6 bases). The CDR3 contains 15 residues. Deletions cut 3 bases from V and 3 bases from J, with 13 bases between. Germline CDR1 SGHTA, CDR2 FQGTGA. The CDR3 nucleotides read TGTGCCAGCAGCTTTAGTTTGGGGAGGACAGATACGCAGTATTTT. It codes for CASSFSLGRTDTQYF. Filled out from reference TRBV7-3 and TRBJ2-3, the complete variable domain reads GAGVSQTPSNKVTEKGKYVELRCDPISGHTALYWYRQSLGQGPEFLIYFQGTGAADDSGLPNDRFFAVRPEGSVSTLKIQRTERGDSAVYLCASSFSLGRTDTQYFGPGTRLTVL.

This clone appeared a few times. The gene calls are TRBV14 and TRBJ2-3; D unresolved. The CDR3 runs 12 residues. V lost 3 bases, J lost 2 bases, and 3 bases lay in between. Germline values: CDR1 SGHDN, CDR2 FVKESK. CDR3: CASSHNTDTQYF. The CDR3 nucleotides read TGTGCCAGCAGCCATAACACAGATACGCAGTATTTT. Full variable domain (remainder filled in from reference TRBV14 and TRBJ2-3): EAGVTQFPSHSVIEKGQTVTLRCDPISGHDNLYWYRRVMGKEIKFLLHFVKESKQDESGMPNNRFLAERTGGTYSTLKVQPAELEDSGVYFCASSHNTDTQYFGPGTRLTVL.

J is TRBJ2-5 and V is TRBV11-3; 9 bases are shared with TRBD2. This CDR3 is 15 amino acids long. The germline CDR1 and CDR2 sequences are SGHNT and YENEEA. V trimming: 0 bases; J trimming: 1 base; junction bases outside the gene matches: 0. The CDR3 sequence: CASSLEREGQETQYF. The CDR3 coding sequence is TGTGCCAGCAGCTTAGAGCGGGAGGGCCAAGAGACCCAGTACTTC.

This chain uses TRBV4-3 with TRBJ2-2, with TRBD2 matching over 9 bases. The length of the CDR3 is 18 residues. V was clipped by 0 bases and J by 1 base; unmatched bases: 6. The V gene's germline CDR1 is LGHNA and CDR2 YSLEER. The CDR3 reads CASSQDGGRAGNTGELFF. The CDR3 nucleotides read TGCGCCAGCAGCCAAGACGGCGGGAGGGCCGGGAACACCGGGGAGCTGTTTTTT.

This clone appeared once. The V gene is TRBV29-1, the J gene TRBJ2-3; the D gene is possibly TRBD2 (6 bases). V shed 2 bases and J shed 2 bases, with 8 bases lying between them. Germline V gene lookup returns CDR1 SQVTM and CDR2 ANQGSEA. The CDR3 consists of 13 residues. CDR3 sequence reads: CSVERGATDTQYF. The CDR3 bases are TGCAGCGTTGAACGCGGGGCCACAGATACGCAGTATTTT.

The chain links TRBV6-4 to TRBJ2-3; a possible D gene is TRBD2 (5 bases). The CDR3 sequence is 13 residues long. CDR1 and CDR2 from the germline V gene are MRHNA and SNTAGT. V was cut by 4 bases and J by 2 bases, with 7 bases left in between. CDR3 residues: CASSVDYTDTQYF. CDR3 in DNA: TGTGCCAGCAGTGTAGACTACACAGATACGCAGTATTTT.